Sequencing of this T cell receptor (beta chain) was carried out in a study of T cells after posttransplantation cyclophosphamide. Study-wide results and caveats: Later post-transplant blood repertoires were often dominated by donor CD8+ memory clones. Tissue-infiltrating T cells from skin or gut overlapped little with blood T cells. Recipient CMV seropositivity and CMV reactivation strongly tracked TRB clonality.

The assay was immunoSEQ multiplex PCR, and TCRdb's table has in-frame clones only and misses some. The sample yields roughly 21,000 clones, just over 85% seen once. Looked up from germline, CDR1 is MDHEN and CDR2 is SYDVKM. J lost 0 bases, V lost 8 bases, and 11 bases had no gene match. This CDR3 is 17 amino acids long. Of note for this clone: The antigen remains undetermined.

Sampled 1 year posttransplant, controls received myeloablative marrow transplants, methotrexate and a calcineurin inhibitor. The source was PBMCs, collected about 13 months after allogeneic stem cell transplant with calcineurin inhibitor and methotrexate. This chain links TRBV28 with TRBJ2-5; TRBD2 matches at 11 bases. The origin of this receptor is a female patient under 45 who received an allogeneic stem cell transplant from an unrelated donor, was CMV-positive, and had acute and chronic GVHD. Some T cells may be transferred from the graft donor. In DNA form, the CDR3 reads TGTGCCAGCGGCATTTCGGGACTAGCGGCACACCAAGAGACCCAGTACTTC. Translation gives CASGISGLAAHQETQYF.